This T cell receptor (beta chain) was profiled in a study of T-cell memory formation after mild COVID-19. Turning to the study itself: There were largely donor-specific TCR clusters.

5'RACE with constant-segment primers built TCRalpha and TCRbeta cDNA libraries with UMIs. TCRdb reanalysed the 5' RACE reads using MiXCR and keeps one entry per CDR3 protein. The sample has roughly 560,000 distinct CDR3 sequences, roughly 21% seen once. Notes on the study in general: Clones from the second wave (peaking day 37) had unconfirmed SARS-CoV-2 specificity. The study detected some responding clones in pre-infection memory, suggesting cross-reactive memory joined.

V was pared by 3 bases and J by 9 bases, with 15 bases between. This CDR3 region has 13 residues. CDR1 is DFQATT, CDR2 SNEGSKA, per germline (reference sequence). This clonotype was seen more than once but under ten times. Its antigen is currently unknown. The receptor comes from an adult woman who had mild COVID-19 (a few samples of this study predate the infection). Cell type and time point are not known. The sequenced material came from PBMCs or a T cell subset sorted from them (not recorded which). J is TRBJ2-1 and V is TRBV20-1, with D hard to call. The CDR3, as DNA: TGCAGTGCTAGCCTCCAAGGCGCCGGTGAGCAGTTCTTC. It specifies CSASLQGAGEQFF.